Below, one T cell receptor beta chain is given with its context. Antigen: not known. This CDR3 is 16 amino acids long. V was clipped by 2 bases and J by 1 base, with 12 bases between them. Germline V gene sequence: CDR1 MDHEN, CDR2 SYDVKM. The data were taken from a study of OX40 agonist ivuxolimab in advanced cancers. Notes on the study in general: Mean expanded clone counts were higher in CD8+ than CD4+ T cells.

Sequencing used immunoSEQ multiplex PCR; TCRdb keeps in-frame clones, though not all of them. The table includes roughly 70,000 clones, about 82% detected once. This chain links TRBV28 with TRBJ1-5, with a weak D call TRBD1 (5 bases). The clonotype was recovered from an adult with an advanced solid tumor such as melanoma, head and neck, liver or kidney cancer. The sample was CD4+ or CD8+ T cells sorted from blood, taken in a trial of the OX40 agonist ivuxolimab. DNA of the CDR3: TGTGCCAGCAGTTTAGGGGGGGGTAGAAGCAATCAGCCCCAGCATTTT. Translation gives CASSLGGGRSNQPQHF.